This T cell receptor (beta chain) emerged from a study of blood T cells in healthy people across ages. Broader study findings: The study found TCR beta diversity correlated strongly with naive T cell percentage.

The CDR3 totals 16 residues. The table lists this clonotype with a few counts. Its target is not known. Alongside a J-beta primer mix, a sample-barcoded 5' primer served in a second PCR lasting about 7 to 12 cycles. TCRdb reprocessed the 5' RACE reads with MiXCR, giving one entry per CDR3 protein. The sample consists of 1.5 million or so distinct CDR3 sequences, roughly 40% of them appearing once. This receptor was identified in a young woman in good health. The sequenced sample was blood. The rearrangement joins TRBV12-3 or TRBV12-4 to TRBJ2-4; 8 bases match TRBD1. The DNA end lines up better with TRBJ2-7; the J call may be wrong. The DNA of the CDR3 is TGTGCCAGCAGTCCTCAAGTGCTTAGGACAGGGCGCGAGCAGTACTTC. It codes for CASSPQVLRTGREQYF.